This record concerns one T cell receptor beta chain sequence. CDR3 length: 13 residues. V was shortened by 5 bases and J by 2 bases, with 8 bases between the two germline ends. Germline V CDR1 and CDR2: KGHSH, LQKENI. Measured with immunoSEQ multiplex PCR; TCRdb has only the in-frame clones, and not every one. The data show 100,000 to 150,000 clones, with approximately 83% seen just once and roughly 10% held by the top ten. The data are from a study of blood T cell repertoires in COVID-19. Study in general: Researchers got acute and convalescent COVID-19 samples from the United States, Italy and Spain.

Specimen: peripheral blood. V gene TRBV18 combines with J gene TRBJ2-3, with D unclear. This receptor was obtained from a man in his forties with active or convalescent COVID-19. The CDR3 region has the DNA TGTGCCAGCTCAGCGAACCCCACAGATACGCAGTATTTT. Encoded protein: CASSANPTDTQYF.